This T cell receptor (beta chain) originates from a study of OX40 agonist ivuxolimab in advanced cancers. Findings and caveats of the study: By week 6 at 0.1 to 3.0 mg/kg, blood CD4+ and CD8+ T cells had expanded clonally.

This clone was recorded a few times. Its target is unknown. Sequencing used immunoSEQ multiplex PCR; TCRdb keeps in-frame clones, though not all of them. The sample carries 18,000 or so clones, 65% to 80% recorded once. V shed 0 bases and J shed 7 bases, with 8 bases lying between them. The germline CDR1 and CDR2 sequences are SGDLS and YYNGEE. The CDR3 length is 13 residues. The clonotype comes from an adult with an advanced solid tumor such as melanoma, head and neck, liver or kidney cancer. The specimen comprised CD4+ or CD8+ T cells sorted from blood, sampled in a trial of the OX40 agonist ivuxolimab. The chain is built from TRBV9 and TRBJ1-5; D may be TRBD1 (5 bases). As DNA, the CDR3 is TGTGCCAGCAGCGTAGCTACAGGCCAGCCCCAGCATTTT. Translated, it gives CASSVATGQPQHF. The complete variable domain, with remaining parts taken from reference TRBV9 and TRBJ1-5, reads DSGVTQTPKHLITATGQRVTLRCSPRSGDLSVYWYQQSLDQGLQFLIQYYNGEERAKGNILERFSAQQFPDLHSELNLSSLELGDSALYFCASSVATGQPQHFGDGTRLSIL.